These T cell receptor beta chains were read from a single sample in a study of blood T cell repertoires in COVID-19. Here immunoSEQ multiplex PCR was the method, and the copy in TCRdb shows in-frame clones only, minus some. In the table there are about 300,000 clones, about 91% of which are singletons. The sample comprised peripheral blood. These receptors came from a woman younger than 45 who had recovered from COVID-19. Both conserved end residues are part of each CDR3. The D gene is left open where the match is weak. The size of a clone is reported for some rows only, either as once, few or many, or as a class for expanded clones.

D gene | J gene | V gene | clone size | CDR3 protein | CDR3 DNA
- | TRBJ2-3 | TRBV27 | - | CASSGRGSTDTQYF | TGTGCCAGCAGTGGACGGGGAAGCACAGATACGCAGTATTTT
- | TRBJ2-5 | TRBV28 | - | CASSRGHQETQYF | TGTGCCAGCAGCCGAGGGCATCAGGAGACCCAGTACTTC
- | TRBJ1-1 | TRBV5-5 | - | CASDEGLNTEAFF | TGTGCCAGCGATGAGGGCCTGAACACTGAAGCTTTCTTT
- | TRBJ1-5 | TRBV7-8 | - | CASSARTADQPQHF | TGTGCCAGCAGCGCCAGGACAGCGGATCAGCCCCAGCATTTT
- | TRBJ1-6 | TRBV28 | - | CASGDEAGVLPLHF | TGTGCCAGCGGTGATGAAGCAGGGGTCCTACCCCTCCACTTT
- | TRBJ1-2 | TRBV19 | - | CASSIGTETAAVYGYTF | TGTGCCAGTAGTATAGGAACCGAGACAGCCGCCGTTTATGGCTACACCTTC
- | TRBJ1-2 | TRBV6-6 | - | CASSYSGRDYGYTF | TGTGCCAGCAGTTACTCTGGCAGGGACTATGGCTACACCTTC
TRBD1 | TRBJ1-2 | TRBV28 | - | CASSLLTGGKDYGYTF | TGTGCCAGCAGTTTACTAACAGGGGGTAAGGACTATGGCTACACCTTC
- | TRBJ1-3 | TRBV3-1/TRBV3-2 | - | CASSQDWGAGNTIYF | TGTGCCAGCAGCCAAGATTGGGGGGCTGGAAACACCATATATTTT
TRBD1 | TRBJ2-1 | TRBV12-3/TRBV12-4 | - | CASIKRGPEQFF | TGTGCCAGCATCAAAAGGGGGCCTGAGCAGTTCTTC
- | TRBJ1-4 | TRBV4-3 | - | CASSQWEGVEKLFF | TGCGCCAGCAGCCAATGGGAAGGGGTGGAAAAACTGTTTTTT
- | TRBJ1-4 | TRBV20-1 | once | CSTGNNEKLFF | TGCAGTACGGGTAACAATGAAAAACTGTTTTTT
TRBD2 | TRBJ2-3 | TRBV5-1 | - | CASSPSGGAVADTQYF | TGCGCCAGCAGCCCGAGCGGGGGGGCCGTTGCAGATACGCAGTATTTT
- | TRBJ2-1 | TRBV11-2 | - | CASSLVWDTNYNEQFF | TGTGCCAGCAGCTTAGTATGGGACACGAACTACAATGAGCAGTTCTTC
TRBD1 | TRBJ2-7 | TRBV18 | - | CASSRRQGVYEQYF | TGTGCCAGCTCACGCCGACAGGGTGTTTACGAGCAGTACTTC
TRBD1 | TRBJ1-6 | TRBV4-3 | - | CASSLHGGTANSPLHF | TGCGCCAGCAGCCTCCATGGGGGGACAGCTAATTCACCCCTCCACTTT
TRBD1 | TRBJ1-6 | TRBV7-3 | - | CASSLTGGQYNSPLHF | TGTGCCAGCAGCTTAACAGGGGGACAGTATAATTCACCCCTCCACTTT
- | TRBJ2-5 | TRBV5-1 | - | CASSFAQETQYF | TGCGCCAGCAGCTTTGCGCAAGAGACCCAGTACTTC
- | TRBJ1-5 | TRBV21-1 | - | CASIPGSCNQPQHF | TGTGCCAGCATCCCCGGGAGTTGCAATCAGCCCCAGCATTTT
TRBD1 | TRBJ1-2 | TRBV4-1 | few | CASSQAGTGGGRYGYTF | TGCGCCAGCAGCCAAGCCGGGACAGGGGGCGGACGCTATGGCTACACCTTC
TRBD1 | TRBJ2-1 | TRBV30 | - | CASKFGTVLPDEQFF | TGTGCCTCCAAGTTCGGGACAGTACTGCCCGATGAGCAGTTCTTC
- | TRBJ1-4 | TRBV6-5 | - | CASSYRGGEKLFF | TGTGCCAGCAGTTACAGGGGGGGTGAAAAACTGTTTTTT
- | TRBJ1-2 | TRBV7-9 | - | CASSLDATGYGYTF | TGTGCCAGCAGCTTAGATGCCACAGGCTATGGCTACACCTTC
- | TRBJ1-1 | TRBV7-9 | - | CASSSRGNTEAFF | TGTGCCAGCAGCTCAAGGGGGAACACTGAAGCTTTCTTT
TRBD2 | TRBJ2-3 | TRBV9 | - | CASSTQTSGDTQYF | TGTGCCAGCAGCACCCAGACTAGCGGAGATACGCAGTATTTT
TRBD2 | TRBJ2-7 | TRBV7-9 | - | CASSLGSSGEYEQYF | TGTGCCAGCAGCTTAGGGTCTAGCGGGGAGTATGAGCAGTACTTC
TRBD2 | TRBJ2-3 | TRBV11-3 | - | CASSPTVAGGRGTQYF | TGTGCCAGCAGCCCCACGGTGGCGGGGGGGCGAGGTACGCAGTATTTT